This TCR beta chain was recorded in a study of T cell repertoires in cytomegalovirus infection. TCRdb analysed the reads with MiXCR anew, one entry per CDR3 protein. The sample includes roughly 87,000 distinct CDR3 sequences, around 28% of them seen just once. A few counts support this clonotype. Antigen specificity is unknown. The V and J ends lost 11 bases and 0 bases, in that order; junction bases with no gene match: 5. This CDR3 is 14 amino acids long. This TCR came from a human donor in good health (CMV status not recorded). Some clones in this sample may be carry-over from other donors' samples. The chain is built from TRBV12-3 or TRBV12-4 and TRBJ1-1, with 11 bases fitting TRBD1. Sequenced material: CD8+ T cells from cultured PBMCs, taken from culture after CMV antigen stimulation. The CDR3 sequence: CAARGQGVNTEAFF. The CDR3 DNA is TGTGCCGCCAGGGGACAGGGGGTGAACACTGAAGCTTTCTTT.